This T cell receptor (beta chain) was identified in a study of vaccination and CD4 T cells after COVID-19. Study-level background: SARS-CoV-2 positivity in convalescent patients was established by nasal swab PCR; under 10 had mild and one severe disease. Six males and four females, two Hispanic, made up the convalescents.

The assay that was used to sequence DNA from cultured CD4+ T cells was the Oncomine TCR Beta short-read assay. TCRdb re-called the PCR reads with MiXCR, one entry per CDR3 protein. Here the sample spans around 13,000 distinct CDR3 sequences, roughly 40% being singletons. This CDR3 contains 16 residues. Between the trimmed V and J ends, which lost 3 bases and 3 bases, there was a span of 15 bases. CDR1 and CDR2 (germline): SNHLY, FYNNEI. Points on this clonotype: What it recognizes is unknown.

As for treatment: roughly 11-day PBMC culture with coronavirus spike peptide pools or control peptides (ViraFEST assay). With peptide pools, ViraFEST first expanded antigen-specific T cells and afterwards sequenced their TCRs. When roughly 10 days of culture had elapsed, CD4+ T cells were isolated by negative selection. The rearrangement links TRBV2 to TRBJ1-5; D gene uncertain. This sample comprised CD4+ T cells from blood, cultured in vitro, obtained before SARS-CoV-2 vaccination. The clonotype originates from a human donor who had recovered from COVID-19. This CDR3 is CASSDGLGRSNQPQHF. CDR3 nucleotides: TGTGCCAGCAGTGACGGACTTGGACGGTCCAATCAGCCCCAGCATTTT.